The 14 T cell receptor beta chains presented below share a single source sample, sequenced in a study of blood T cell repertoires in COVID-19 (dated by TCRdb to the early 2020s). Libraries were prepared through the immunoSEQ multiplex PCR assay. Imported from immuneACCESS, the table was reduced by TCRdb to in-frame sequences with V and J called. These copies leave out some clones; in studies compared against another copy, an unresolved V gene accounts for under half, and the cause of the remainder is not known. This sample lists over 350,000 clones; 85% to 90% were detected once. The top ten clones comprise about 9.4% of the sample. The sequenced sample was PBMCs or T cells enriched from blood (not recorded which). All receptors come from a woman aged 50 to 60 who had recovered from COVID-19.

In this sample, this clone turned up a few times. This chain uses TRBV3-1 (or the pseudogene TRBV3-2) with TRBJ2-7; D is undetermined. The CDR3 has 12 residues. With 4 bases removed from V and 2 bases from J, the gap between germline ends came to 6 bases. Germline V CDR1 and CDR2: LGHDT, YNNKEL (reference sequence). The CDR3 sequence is CASSPRAYEQYF. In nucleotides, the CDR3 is TGTGCCAGCAGCCCTCGAGCCTACGAGCAGTACTTC.

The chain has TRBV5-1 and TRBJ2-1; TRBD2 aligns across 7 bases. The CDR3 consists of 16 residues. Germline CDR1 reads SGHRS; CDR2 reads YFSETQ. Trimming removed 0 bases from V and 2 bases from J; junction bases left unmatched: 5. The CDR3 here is CASSLEVGGTYNEQFF. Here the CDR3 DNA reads TGCGCCAGCAGCTTGGAGGTGGGGGGGACCTACAATGAGCAGTTCTTC.

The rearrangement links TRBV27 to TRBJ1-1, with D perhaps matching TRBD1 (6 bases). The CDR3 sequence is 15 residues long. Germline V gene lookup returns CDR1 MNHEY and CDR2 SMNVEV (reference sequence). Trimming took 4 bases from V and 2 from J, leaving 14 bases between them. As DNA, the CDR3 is TGTGCCAGCAGTTCATACCGGGACACAAACACTGAAGCTTTCTTT. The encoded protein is CASSSYRDTNTEAFF.

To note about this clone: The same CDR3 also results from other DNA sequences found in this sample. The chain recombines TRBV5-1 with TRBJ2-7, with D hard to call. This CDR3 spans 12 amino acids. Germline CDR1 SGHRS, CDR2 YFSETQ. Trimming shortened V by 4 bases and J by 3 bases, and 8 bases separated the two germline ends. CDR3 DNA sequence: TGCGCCAGCAGCCTAACGGGCTACGAGCAGTACTTC. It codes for CASSLTGYEQYF.

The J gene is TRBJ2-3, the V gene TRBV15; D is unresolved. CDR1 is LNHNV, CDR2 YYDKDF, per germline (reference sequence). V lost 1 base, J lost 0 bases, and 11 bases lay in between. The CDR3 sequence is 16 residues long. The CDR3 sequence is CATSRGLAPSTDTQYF. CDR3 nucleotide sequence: TGTGCCACCAGCAGAGGACTGGCCCCTAGCACAGATACGCAGTATTTT.

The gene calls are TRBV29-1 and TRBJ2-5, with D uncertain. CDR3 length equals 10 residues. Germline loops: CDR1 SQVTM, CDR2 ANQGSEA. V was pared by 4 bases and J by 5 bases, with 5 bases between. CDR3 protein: CSVGDETQYF. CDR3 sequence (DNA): TGCAGCGTTGGCGATGAGACCCAGTACTTC.

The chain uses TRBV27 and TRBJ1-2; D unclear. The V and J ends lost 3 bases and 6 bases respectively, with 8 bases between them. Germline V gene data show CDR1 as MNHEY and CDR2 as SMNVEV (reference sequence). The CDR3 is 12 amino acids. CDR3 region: CASSFEGNGYTF. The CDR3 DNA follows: TGTGCCAGCAGTTTCGAGGGAAATGGCTACACCTTC.

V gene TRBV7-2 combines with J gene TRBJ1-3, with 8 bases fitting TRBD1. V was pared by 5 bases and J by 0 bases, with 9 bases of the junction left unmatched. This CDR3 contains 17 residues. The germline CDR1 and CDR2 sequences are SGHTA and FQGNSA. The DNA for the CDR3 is TGTGCCAGCAGCCCTCGGGGGACAGGAAACTCTGGAAACACCATATATTTT. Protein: CASSPRGTGNSGNTIYF.

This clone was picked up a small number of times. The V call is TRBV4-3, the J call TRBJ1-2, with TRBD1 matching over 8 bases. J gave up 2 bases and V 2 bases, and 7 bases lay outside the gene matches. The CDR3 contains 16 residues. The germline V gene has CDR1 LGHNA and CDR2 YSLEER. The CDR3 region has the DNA TGCGCCAGCAGCCAACGGTTCGACAGGGGAAACTATGGCTACACCTTC. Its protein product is CASSQRFDRGNYGYTF.

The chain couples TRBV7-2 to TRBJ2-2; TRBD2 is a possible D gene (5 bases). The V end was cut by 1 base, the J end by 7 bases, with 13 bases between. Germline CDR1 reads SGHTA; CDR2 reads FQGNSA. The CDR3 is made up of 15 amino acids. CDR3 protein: CASSLGASKGGELFF. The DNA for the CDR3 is TGTGCCAGCAGCTTAGGGGCTAGCAAAGGCGGGGAGCTGTTTTTT. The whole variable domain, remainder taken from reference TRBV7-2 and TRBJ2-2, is GAGVSQSPSNKVTEKGKDVELRCDPISGHTALYWYRQSLGQGLEFLIYFQGNSAPDKSGLPSDRFSAERTGGSVSTLTIQRTQQEDSAVYLCASSLGASKGGELFFGEGSRLTVL.

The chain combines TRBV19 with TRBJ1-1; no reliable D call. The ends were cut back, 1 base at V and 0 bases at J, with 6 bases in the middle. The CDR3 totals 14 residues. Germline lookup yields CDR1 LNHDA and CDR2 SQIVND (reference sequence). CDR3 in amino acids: CASSIVQLNTEAFF. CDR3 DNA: TGTGCCAGTAGTATAGTACAGCTGAACACTGAAGCTTTCTTT.

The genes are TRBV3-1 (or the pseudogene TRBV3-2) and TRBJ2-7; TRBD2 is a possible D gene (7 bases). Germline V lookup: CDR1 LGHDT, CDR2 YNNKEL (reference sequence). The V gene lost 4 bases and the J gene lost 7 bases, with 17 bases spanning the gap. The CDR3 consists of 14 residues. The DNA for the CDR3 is TGTGCCAGCAGCCGAGCCCAACAGGGAGGGGAGCAGTACTTC. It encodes CASSRAQQGGEQYF.

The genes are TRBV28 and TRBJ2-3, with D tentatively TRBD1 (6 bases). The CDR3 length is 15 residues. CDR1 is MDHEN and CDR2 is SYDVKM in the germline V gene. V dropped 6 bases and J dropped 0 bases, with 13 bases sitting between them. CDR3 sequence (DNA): TGTGCCAGCAGCCCGACAGGACTTAGCACAGATACGCAGTATTTT. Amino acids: CASSPTGLSTDTQYF.

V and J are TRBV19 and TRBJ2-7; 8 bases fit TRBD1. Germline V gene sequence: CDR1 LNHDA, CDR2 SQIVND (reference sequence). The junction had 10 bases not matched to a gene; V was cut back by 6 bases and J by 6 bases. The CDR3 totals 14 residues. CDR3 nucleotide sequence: TGTGCCAGTAGGCAGACAGGGGTTGGGTCCGAGCAGTACTTC. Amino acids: CASRQTGVGSEQYF.